The clone carrying this T cell receptor beta chain was found many times. TCRdb analysed the 5' RACE reads with MiXCR anew, one entry per CDR3 protein. The sample has 250,000 or so distinct CDR3 sequences; roughly 3.5% are singletons. The sample originates from a study of T cells after yellow fever vaccination. V lost 3 bases to trimming and J lost 7 bases, with 9 bases between them. This CDR3 is built from 12 residues. This TCR was recovered from a man between 18 and 29 years old who received the YFV17D yellow fever vaccine. The material was PBMCs, obtained 15 days after the yellow fever booster vaccination. The chain couples TRBV12-3 or TRBV12-4 to TRBJ1-1; a possible D gene is TRBD1 (5 bases). The CDR3 DNA sequence: TGTGCCAGCAGTTTTGGGGCCGGTGAAGCTTTCTTT. Amino acid sequence: CASSFGAGEAFF.